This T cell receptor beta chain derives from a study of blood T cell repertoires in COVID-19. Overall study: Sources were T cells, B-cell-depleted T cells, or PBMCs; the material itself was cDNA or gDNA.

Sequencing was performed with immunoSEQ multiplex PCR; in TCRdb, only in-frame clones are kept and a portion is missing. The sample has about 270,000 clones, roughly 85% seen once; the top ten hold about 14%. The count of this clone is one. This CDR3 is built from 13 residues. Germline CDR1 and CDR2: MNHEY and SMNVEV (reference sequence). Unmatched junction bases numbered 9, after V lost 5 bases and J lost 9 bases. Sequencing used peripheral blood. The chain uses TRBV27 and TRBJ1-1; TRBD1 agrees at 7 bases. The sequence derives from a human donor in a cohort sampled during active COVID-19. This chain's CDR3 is CASSPPGTVKAFF. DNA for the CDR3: TGTGCCAGCAGTCCGCCCGGGACAGTGAAAGCTTTCTTT.